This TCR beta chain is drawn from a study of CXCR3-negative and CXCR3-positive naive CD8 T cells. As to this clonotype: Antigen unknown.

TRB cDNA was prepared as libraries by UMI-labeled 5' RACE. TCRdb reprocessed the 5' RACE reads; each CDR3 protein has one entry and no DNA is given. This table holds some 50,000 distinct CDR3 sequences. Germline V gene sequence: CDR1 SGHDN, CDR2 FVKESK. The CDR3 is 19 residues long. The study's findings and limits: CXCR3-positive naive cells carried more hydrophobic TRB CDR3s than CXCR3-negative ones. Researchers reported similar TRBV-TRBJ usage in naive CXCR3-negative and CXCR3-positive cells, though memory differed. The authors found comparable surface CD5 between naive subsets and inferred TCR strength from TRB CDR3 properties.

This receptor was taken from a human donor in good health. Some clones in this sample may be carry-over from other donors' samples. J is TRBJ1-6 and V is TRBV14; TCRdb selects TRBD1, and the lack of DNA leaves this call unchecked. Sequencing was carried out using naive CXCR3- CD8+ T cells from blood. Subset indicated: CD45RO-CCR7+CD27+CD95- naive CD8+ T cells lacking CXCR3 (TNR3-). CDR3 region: CASSQGKDARTAYNSPLHF.